The 27 T cell receptor beta chains below all came from one sample that was sequenced in a study of shared clonotypes between healthy human individuals. Positive CCR7 selection of CD45RO-negative cells yielded the naive CD8 cells, and terminally differentiated effector memory CD45RA+ cells were excluded. Profiled with immunoSEQ multiplex PCR; TCRdb holds only in-frame clones, not every one. The sample contains nearly 2 million clones, about 95% of which appear only once. Sample: naive CD8+ T cells sorted from blood. These receptors were obtained from a man between 18 and 35 years old in good health.

This chain connects TRBV13 to TRBJ1-1; no definite D call. V was cut by 1 base and J by 3 bases, with 12 bases left in between. Germline V gene sequence: CDR1 PRHDT, CDR2 FYEKMQ (reference sequence). This CDR3 has 15 residues. The CDR3, as DNA: TGTGCCAGCAGCTTAGTAAATGGGTTCGACACTGAAGCTTTCTTT. This encodes CASSLVNGFDTEAFF.

A note on this clone: The same CDR3 can be traced to other DNA sequences in this sample. The chain recombines TRBV5-1 with TRBJ2-7; possible D gene TRBD1, 6 bases. The CDR3 extends over 13 amino acids. The germline V gene has CDR1 SGHRS and CDR2 YFSETQ. V was shortened by 0 bases and J by 3 bases, with 7 bases between the two germline ends. The CDR3 coding sequence is TGCGCCAGCAGCTTGGGGGACAACTACGAGCAGTACTTC. Encoded protein: CASSLGDNYEQYF. The whole variable domain, remainder taken from reference TRBV5-1 and TRBJ2-7, is KAGVTQTPRYLIKTRGQQVTLSCSPISGHRSVSWYQQTPGQGLQFLFEYFSETQRNKGNFPGRFSGRQFSNSRSEMNVSTLELGDSALYLCASSLGDNYEQYFGPGTRLTVT.

The rearrangement joins TRBV5-1 to TRBJ1-1; no reliable D call. The CDR3 sequence is 14 residues long. V was cut by 5 bases and J by 0 bases, with 11 bases left in between. Germline values: CDR1 SGHRS, CDR2 YFSETQ. For the CDR3, the DNA is TGCGCCAGCAGTTTGATAACAGTGAACACTGAAGCTTTCTTT. Amino acid sequence: CASSLITVNTEAFF.

This clone is a singleton in its sample. The sample contains more than one DNA sequence encoding this CDR3. The chain joins TRBV27 to TRBJ2-1, with TRBD1 identical over 8 bases. The length of the CDR3 is 15 residues. The germline CDR1 and CDR2 sequences are MNHEY and SMNVEV (reference sequence). J was trimmed by 3 bases and V by 5 bases; bases with no gene match: 6. This CDR3 reads CASSPGQGYYNEQFF. The CDR3 nucleotides read TGTGCCAGCAGTCCTGGACAGGGATACTACAATGAGCAGTTCTTC.

The table lists this clone with a count of one. The rearrangement uses TRBV7-6 and TRBJ2-1, with 10 bases fitting TRBD2. With V trimmed by 5 bases and J by 8 bases, 3 bases remained unmatched. This CDR3 contains 13 residues. Germline V CDR1 and CDR2: SGHVS, FNYEAQ. CDR3 sequence (DNA): TGTGCCAGCAGCCGGGGACTAGCGCATGAGCAGTTCTTC. Its translation is CASSRGLAHEQFF.

The J gene is TRBJ2-1, the V gene TRBV4-1; D might be TRBD1 or TRBD2, each matching 6 bases. The ends were cut back, 0 bases at V and 3 bases at J, with 12 bases in the middle. The CDR3 is 16 amino acids. Germline CDR1 and CDR2: MGHRA and YSYEKL. Here the CDR3 reads CASSQEGGGLYNEQFF. In DNA form, the CDR3 reads TGCGCCAGCAGCCAAGAAGGTGGGGGGCTCTACAATGAGCAGTTCTTC.

The V call is TRBV5-4, the J call TRBJ1-2; no clear D gene. Germline CDR1 is SGHNT and CDR2 is YYREEE (reference sequence). This CDR3 comprises 11 residues. Trimming took 4 bases from V and 3 from J, leaving 4 bases between them. CDR3 amino acids: CASSGDYGYTF. CDR3 nucleotide sequence: TGTGCCAGCAGCGGGGACTATGGCTACACCTTC. Supplemented by reference TRBV5-4 and TRBJ1-2, the full variable domain reads ETGVTQSPTHLIKTRGQQVTLRCSSQSGHNTVSWYQQALGQGPQFIFQYYREEENGRGNFPPRFSGLQFPNYSSELNVNALELDDSALYLCASSGDYGYTFGSGTRLTVV.

J is TRBJ2-3 and V is TRBV7-9; the match to TRBD2 covers 11 bases. This CDR3 spans 16 amino acids. Germline V gene lookup returns CDR1 SEHNR and CDR2 FQNEAQ (reference sequence). V lost 4 bases and J lost 2; bases outside the gene matches: 5. CDR3 region: CASSYLAGGTTDTQYF. The CDR3, as DNA: TGTGCCAGCAGCTACCTAGCGGGAGGCACCACAGATACGCAGTATTTT.

The chain links TRBV19 to TRBJ1-4; TRBD1 might be the D (6 bases). The germline V gene encodes CDR1 LNHDA and CDR2 SQIVND (reference sequence). Deletions cut 4 bases from V and 3 bases from J, with 15 bases between. CDR3 length: 16 amino acids. The CDR3 region is CASSTAPGVANEKLFF. The CDR3, as DNA: TGTGCCAGTAGTACCGCCCCAGGGGTAGCTAATGAAAAACTGTTTTTT. The full variable domain, in which reference TRBV19 and TRBJ1-4 provide the parts outside the CDR3, is DGGITQSPKYLFRKEGQNVTLSCEQNLNHDAMYWYRQDPGQGLRLIYYSQIVNDFQKGDIAEGYSVSREKKESFPLTVTSAQKNPTAFYLCASSTAPGVANEKLFFGSGTQLSVL.

V usage is TRBV4-3 and J usage is TRBJ2-5; D uncertain. V was clipped by 0 bases and J by 4 bases, with 9 bases between them. CDR3 length equals 14 residues. Germline values: CDR1 LGHNA, CDR2 YSLEER. CDR3 region: CASSQDLPRETQYF. The CDR3 nucleotides are TGCGCCAGCAGCCAAGATCTGCCGCGAGAGACCCAGTACTTC.

This clone occurred once. The chain combines TRBV30 with TRBJ2-1; D not resolved. The germline gives CDR1 GTSNPN, CDR2 SVGIG (reference sequence). CDR3 length: 11 residues. Trimming took 4 bases from V and 1 from J, leaving 2 bases between them. The CDR3 is CAWNSYNEQFF. Written as DNA, the CDR3 is TGTGCCTGGAATTCCTACAATGAGCAGTTCTTC.

Details on this clone: Other nucleotide sequences in the sample specify the same CDR3. This chain uses TRBV27 with TRBJ1-1; 8 positions match TRBD1. This CDR3 region has 14 residues. V shed 4 bases, J shed 1 base, and the junction held 2 bases outside the gene matches. The germline gives CDR1 MNHEY, CDR2 SMNVEV (reference sequence). CDR3 region: CASSSGQGNTEAFF. In DNA, the CDR3 is TGTGCCAGCAGTTCTGGACAGGGGAACACTGAAGCTTTCTTT.

This chain links TRBV6-1 with TRBJ1-5, with a tentative D call TRBD1 (5 bases). Trimming cost V 3 bases and J 4 bases, with 10 bases left between them. CDR3 length: 14 amino acids. The V gene's germline CDR1 is MNHNS and CDR2 SASEGT. The CDR3 is CASSEPTANQPQHF. CDR3 sequence (DNA): TGTGCCAGCAGTGAGCCGACAGCTAATCAGCCCCAGCATTTT.

With respect to this clone: The same CDR3 arises from other DNA sequences in this sample as well. The V and J genes are TRBV5-1 and TRBJ2-7; a possible D gene is TRBD2 (6 bases). Germline CDR1 reads SGHRS; CDR2 reads YFSETQ. This CDR3 comprises 14 residues. Between the trimmed V and J ends, which lost 0 bases and 4 bases, there was a span of 11 bases. The chain's CDR3 is CASSLAGRGYEQYF. Here the CDR3 DNA reads TGCGCCAGCAGCTTGGCCGGGCGGGGATACGAGCAGTACTTC.

The V and J genes are TRBV4-1 and TRBJ2-1, with a weak D call TRBD2 (5 bases). Germline V CDR1 and CDR2: MGHRA, YSYEKL. CDR3 length: 15 amino acids. V was clipped by 1 base and J by 2 bases, with 9 bases between them. The CDR3 loop reads CASSQVTTAYNEQFF. The CDR3 bases are TGCGCCAGCAGCCAAGTGACTACAGCCTACAATGAGCAGTTCTTC.

The J gene is TRBJ2-5, the V gene TRBV10-3; 8 bases are a match to TRBD1. CDR1 is ENHRY, CDR2 SYGVKD, per germline. The V and J ends lost 3 bases and 5 bases, in that order; junction bases with no gene match: 5. The CDR3 has 14 amino acids. The chain's CDR3 is CAISEDRGRETQYF. CDR3 coding DNA: TGTGCCATCAGTGAAGACAGGGGCAGGGAGACCCAGTACTTC.

V gene TRBV7-9 combines with J gene TRBJ2-7, with 9 nucleotides matching TRBD1. The ends lost 7 bases at V and 6 bases at J; junction bases unmatched: 16. CDR3 length: 16 residues. CDR1 and CDR2 (germline): SEHNR, FQNEAQ (reference sequence). CDR3 DNA: TGTGCCAGCATGCCCGCAACCGGGACAGGGTGGGTCGAGCAGTACTTC. It encodes CASMPATGTGWVEQYF.

This chain uses TRBV27 with TRBJ2-2; no firm D call. This CDR3 region has 12 residues. Germline loops: CDR1 MNHEY, CDR2 SMNVEV (reference sequence). V lost 7 bases and J lost 2, with 5 bases in between. The CDR3 nucleotides read TGTGCCAGCAAACGAAACACCGGGGAGCTGTTTTTT. It codes for CASKRNTGELFF.

DNA of the CDR3: TGCGCCAGCAGCCAAGTCCCAAGTACCCTCATGAACACTGAAGCTTTCTTT. The encoded protein is CASSQVPSTLMNTEAFF. V gene TRBV4-1 combines with J gene TRBJ1-1; no clear D. V lost 1 base and J 0 bases, leaving 15 bases between the germline ends. Germline CDR1 and CDR2: MGHRA and YSYEKL. The CDR3 has 17 amino acids.

This clone was observed a single time. The gene calls are TRBV15 and TRBJ2-7; the match to TRBD1 covers 11 bases. V lost 5 bases and J lost 3; bases outside the gene matches: 6. In germline, CDR1 is LNHNV, CDR2 YYDKDF (reference sequence). The CDR3 is made up of 15 amino acids. CDR3 sequence reads: CATSDPGTGGYEQYF. The CDR3 nucleotides are TGTGCCACCAGCGATCCCGGGACAGGGGGCTACGAGCAGTACTTC.

This sequence joins TRBV30 and TRBJ2-5, with 10 bases identical to TRBD2. V trimming: 3 bases; J trimming: 5 bases; junction bases outside the gene matches: 9. Germline loops: CDR1 GTSNPN, CDR2 SVGIG (reference sequence). The CDR3 consists of 15 residues. CDR3 amino acids: CAWSLSGGARETQYF. DNA for the CDR3: TGTGCCTGGAGCTTGAGCGGGGGGGCCCGGGAGACCCAGTACTTC.

V is TRBV4-1 and J is TRBJ2-2, with unresolved D. The CDR3 consists of 15 residues. Germline V gives CDR1 MGHRA, CDR2 YSYEKL. V was shortened by 0 bases and J by 6 bases, with 11 bases between the two germline ends. CDR3 DNA sequence: TGCGCCAGCAGCCAAGATTATGCGGTAGCCGGGGAGCTGTTTTTT. Its protein product is CASSQDYAVAGELFF.

This sequence joins TRBV2 and TRBJ1-2; TRBD1 aligns across 9 bases. The CDR3 extends over 16 amino acids. J was trimmed by 4 bases and V by 1 base; bases with no gene match: 7. The germline CDR1 and CDR2 sequences are SNHLY and FYNNEI. DNA for the CDR3: TGTGCCAGCAGTGAAGTAGCACAGGGGGCAAGCTATGGCTACACCTTC. Protein: CASSEVAQGASYGYTF. Drawing the rest from reference TRBV2 and TRBJ1-2, the complete variable domain is EPEVTQTPSHQVTQMGQEVILRCVPISNHLYFYWYRQILGQKVEFLVSFYNNEISEKSEIFDDQFSVERPDGSNFTLKIRSTKLEDSAMYFCASSEVAQGASYGYTFGSGTRLTVV.

The rearrangement uses TRBV7-6 and TRBJ1-1, with D hard to call. CDR3 size: 16 residues. The germline gives CDR1 SGHVS, CDR2 FNYEAQ. Trimming removed 2 bases at V and 0 bases at J, with 13 bases between. CDR3 sequence (DNA): TGTGCCAGCAGCTTATCCGTGGACGGTTTGAACACTGAAGCTTTCTTT. It encodes CASSLSVDGLNTEAFF.

This clone was counted once. The chain employs TRBV7-9 and TRBJ2-5, with D uncertain. CDR1 and CDR2 (germline): SEHNR, FQNEAQ (reference sequence). The CDR3 loop spans 15 amino acids. Trimming cost V 2 bases and J 0 bases, with 10 bases left between them. CDR3: CASSLTISYQETQYF. For the CDR3, the DNA is TGTGCCAGCAGCTTAACTATTTCGTACCAAGAGACCCAGTACTTC.

The chain employs TRBV7-9 and TRBJ2-2, with D perhaps given as TRBD1 or TRBD2 (5 bases each). Trimming stripped 3 bases from V and 4 bases from J, with 9 bases between. The V gene's germline CDR1 is SEHNR and CDR2 FQNEAQ (reference sequence). The CDR3 length is 14 residues. The CDR3 DNA reads as TGTGCCAGCAGCTTCCCAGGGAGCACCGGGGAGCTGTTTTTT. Protein product: CASSFPGSTGELFF.

This rearrangement joins TRBV2 to TRBJ2-7; D is possibly TRBD1 (7 bases). V was cut by 6 bases and J by 1 base, with 16 bases left in between. Germline CDR1 reads SNHLY; CDR2 reads FYNNEI. The CDR3 has 15 residues. The CDR3 DNA reads TGTGCCAGCAGCGGCGGGGACAGAAATTCCTACGAGCAGTACTTC. This encodes CASSGGDRNSYEQYF.